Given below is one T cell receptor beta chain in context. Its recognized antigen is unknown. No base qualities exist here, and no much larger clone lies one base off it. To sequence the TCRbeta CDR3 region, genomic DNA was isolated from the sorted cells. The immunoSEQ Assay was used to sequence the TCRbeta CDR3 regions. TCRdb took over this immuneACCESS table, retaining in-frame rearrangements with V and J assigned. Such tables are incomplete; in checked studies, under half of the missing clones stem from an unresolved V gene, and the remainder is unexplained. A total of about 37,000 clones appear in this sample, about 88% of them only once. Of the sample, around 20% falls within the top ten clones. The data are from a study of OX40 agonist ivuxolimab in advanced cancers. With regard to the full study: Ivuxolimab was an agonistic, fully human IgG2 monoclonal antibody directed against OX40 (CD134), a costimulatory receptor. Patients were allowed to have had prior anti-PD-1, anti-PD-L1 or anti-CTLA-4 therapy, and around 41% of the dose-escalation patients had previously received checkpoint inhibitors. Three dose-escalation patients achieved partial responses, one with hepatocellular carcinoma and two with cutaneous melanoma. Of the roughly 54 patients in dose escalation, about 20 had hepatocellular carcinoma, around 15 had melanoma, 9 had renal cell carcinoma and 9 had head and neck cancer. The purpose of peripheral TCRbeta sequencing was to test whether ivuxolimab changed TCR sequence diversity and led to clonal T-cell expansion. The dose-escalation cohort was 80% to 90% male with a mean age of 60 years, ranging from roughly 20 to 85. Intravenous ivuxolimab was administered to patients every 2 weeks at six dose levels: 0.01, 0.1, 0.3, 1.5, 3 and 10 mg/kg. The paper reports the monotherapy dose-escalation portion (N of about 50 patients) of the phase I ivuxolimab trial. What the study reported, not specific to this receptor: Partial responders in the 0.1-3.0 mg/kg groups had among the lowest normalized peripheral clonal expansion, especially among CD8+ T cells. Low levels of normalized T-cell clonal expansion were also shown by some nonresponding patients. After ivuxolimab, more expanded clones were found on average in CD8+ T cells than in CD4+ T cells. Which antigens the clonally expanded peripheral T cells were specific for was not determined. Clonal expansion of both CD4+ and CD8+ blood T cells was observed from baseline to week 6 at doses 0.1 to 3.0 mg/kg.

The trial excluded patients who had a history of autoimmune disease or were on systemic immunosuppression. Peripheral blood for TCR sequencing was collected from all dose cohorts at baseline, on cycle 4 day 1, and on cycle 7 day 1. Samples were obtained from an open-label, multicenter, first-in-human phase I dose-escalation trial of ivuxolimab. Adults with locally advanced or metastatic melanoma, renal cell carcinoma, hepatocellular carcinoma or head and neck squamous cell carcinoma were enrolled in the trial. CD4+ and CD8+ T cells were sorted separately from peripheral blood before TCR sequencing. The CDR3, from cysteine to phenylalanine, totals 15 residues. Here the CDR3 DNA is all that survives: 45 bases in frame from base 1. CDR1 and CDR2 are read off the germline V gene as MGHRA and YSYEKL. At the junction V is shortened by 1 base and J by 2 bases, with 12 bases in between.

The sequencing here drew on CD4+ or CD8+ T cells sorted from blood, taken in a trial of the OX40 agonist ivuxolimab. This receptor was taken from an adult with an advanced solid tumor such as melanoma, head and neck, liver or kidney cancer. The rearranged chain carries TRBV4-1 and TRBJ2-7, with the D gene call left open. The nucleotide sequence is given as TGCGCCAGCAGCCAAGTTGGATTCTTTACCTACGAGCAGTACTTC. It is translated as CASSQVGFFTYEQYF.